This T cell receptor (beta chain) was identified during a study of response to subunit inactivated influenza vaccine. This clonotype was observed many times. TCRdb passed the RT-PCR reads through MiXCR, listing each CDR3 protein once. The table has hundreds of thousands of distinct CDR3 sequences, 11% seen once. This CDR3 is 14 amino acids long. V was trimmed by 3 bases and J by 2 bases, leaving 11 bases between them. CDR1 and CDR2 (germline): KGHSH, LQKENI. The data were also submitted as part of a second study, on T cells expressing NK-cell markers. Per that paper: Libraries used 5'RACE template switching adding universal primer site and UMIs.

The clonotype comes from a man over 45 who received an inactivated influenza vaccine. The chain uses TRBV18 and TRBJ2-7, with D unclear. The input for sequencing was PBMCs from blood, taken on the day of vaccination. The CDR3 protein is CASSPAHGPYEQYF. CDR3 nucleotide sequence: TGTGCCAGCTCACCGGCTCACGGTCCCTACGAGCAGTACTTC.